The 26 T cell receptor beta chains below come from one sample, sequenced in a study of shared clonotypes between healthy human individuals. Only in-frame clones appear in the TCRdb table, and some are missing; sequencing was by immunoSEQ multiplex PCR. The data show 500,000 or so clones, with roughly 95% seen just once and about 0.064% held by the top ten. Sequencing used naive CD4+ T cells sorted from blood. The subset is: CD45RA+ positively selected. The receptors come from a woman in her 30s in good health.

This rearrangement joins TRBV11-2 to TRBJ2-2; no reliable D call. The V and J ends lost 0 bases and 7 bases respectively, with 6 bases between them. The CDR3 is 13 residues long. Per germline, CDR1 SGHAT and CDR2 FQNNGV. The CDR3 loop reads CASSLDMGGELFF. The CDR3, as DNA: TGTGCCAGCAGCTTAGATATGGGCGGGGAGCTGTTTTTT.

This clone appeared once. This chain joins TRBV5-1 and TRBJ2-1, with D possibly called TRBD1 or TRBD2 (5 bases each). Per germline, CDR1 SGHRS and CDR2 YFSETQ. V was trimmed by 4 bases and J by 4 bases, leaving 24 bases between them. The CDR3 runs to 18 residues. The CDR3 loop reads CASSLLGVAQIKYNEQFF. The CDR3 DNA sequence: TGCGCCAGCAGCCTACTGGGGGTAGCGCAAATTAAGTACAATGAGCAGTTCTTC.

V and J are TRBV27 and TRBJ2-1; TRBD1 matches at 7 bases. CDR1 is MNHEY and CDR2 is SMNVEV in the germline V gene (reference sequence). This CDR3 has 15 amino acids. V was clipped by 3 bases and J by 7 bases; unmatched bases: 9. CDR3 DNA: TGTGCCAGCAGTTTCGTTGACAGGGTCGGAAATGAGCAGTTCTTC. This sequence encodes CASSFVDRVGNEQFF.

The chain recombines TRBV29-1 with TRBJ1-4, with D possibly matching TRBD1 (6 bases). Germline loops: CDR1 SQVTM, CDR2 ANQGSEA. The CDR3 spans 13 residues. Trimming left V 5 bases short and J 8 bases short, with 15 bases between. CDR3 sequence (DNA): TGCAGCGTTAGATACGGGGGCTTCGAAAAACTGTTTTTT. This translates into CSVRYGGFEKLFF.

CDR3 DNA: TGTGCCATCAGTGAATTAAGCTCCTACAATGAGCAGTTCTTC. It yields the protein CAISELSSYNEQFF. The chain employs TRBV10-3 and TRBJ2-1; the D is unclear. The CDR3 is 14 amino acids. CDR1 and CDR2 from the germline V gene are ENHRY and SYGVKD. The V and J ends lost 3 bases and 0 bases respectively, with 6 bases between them.

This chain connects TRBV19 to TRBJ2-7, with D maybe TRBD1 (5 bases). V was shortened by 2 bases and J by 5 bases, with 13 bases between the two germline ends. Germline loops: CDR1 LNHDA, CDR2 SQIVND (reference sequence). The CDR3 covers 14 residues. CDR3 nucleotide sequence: TGTGCCAGTAGTATAACAGTCCAGGGCAACGAGCAGTACTTC. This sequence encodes CASSITVQGNEQYF.

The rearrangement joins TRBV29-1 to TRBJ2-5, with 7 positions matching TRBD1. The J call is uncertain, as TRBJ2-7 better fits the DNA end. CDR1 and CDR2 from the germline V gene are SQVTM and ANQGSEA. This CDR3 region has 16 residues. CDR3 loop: CSVSLMSTGQTYEQYF. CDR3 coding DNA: TGCAGCGTCTCCCTTATGTCTACGGGACAGACCTACGAGCAGTACTTC.

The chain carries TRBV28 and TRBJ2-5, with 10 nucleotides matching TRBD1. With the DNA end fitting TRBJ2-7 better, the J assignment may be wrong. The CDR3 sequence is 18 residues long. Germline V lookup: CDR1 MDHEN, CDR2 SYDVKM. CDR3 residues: CASSRDRGSASGLYEQYF. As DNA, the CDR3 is TGTGCCAGCAGTCGGGACAGGGGTTCGGCTAGCGGACTCTACGAGCAGTACTTC.

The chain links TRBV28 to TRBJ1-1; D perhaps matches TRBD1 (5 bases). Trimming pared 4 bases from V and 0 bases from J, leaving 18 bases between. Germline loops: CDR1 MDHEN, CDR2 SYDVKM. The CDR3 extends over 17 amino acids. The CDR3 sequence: CASSSRLQVGMNTEAFF. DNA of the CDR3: TGTGCCAGCAGTTCTAGGCTACAGGTTGGGATGAACACTGAAGCTTTCTTT.

This chain's CDR3 is CAISEGSGETQYF. DNA of the CDR3: TGTGCCATCTCCGAGGGGTCGGGAGAGACCCAGTACTTC. This chain links TRBV2 with TRBJ2-5; D may match TRBD1 or TRBD2 (5 bases each). This CDR3 has 13 residues. Trimming left V 10 bases short and J 4 bases short, with 16 bases between. Germline assignment: CDR1 SNHLY and CDR2 FYNNEI.

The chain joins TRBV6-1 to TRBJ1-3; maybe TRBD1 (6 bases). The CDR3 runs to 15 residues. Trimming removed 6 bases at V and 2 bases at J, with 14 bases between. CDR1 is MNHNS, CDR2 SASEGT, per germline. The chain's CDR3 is CASRKTGRTGNTIYF. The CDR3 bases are TGTGCCAGCAGAAAAACAGGGAGGACTGGAAACACCATATATTTT.

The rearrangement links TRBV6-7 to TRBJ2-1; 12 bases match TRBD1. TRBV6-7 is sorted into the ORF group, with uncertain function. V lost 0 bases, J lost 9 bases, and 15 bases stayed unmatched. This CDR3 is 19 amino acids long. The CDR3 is CASSYSILHRDRGLREQFF. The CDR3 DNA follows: TGTGCCAGCAGTTACTCGATTCTTCACCGGGACAGGGGGCTACGTGAGCAGTTCTTC.

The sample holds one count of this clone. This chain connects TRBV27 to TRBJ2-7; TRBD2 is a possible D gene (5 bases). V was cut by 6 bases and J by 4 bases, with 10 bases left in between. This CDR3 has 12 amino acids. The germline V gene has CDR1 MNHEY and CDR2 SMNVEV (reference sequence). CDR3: CASSRSGYEQYF. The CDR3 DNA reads TGTGCCAGCAGCCGCTCGGGGTACGAGCAGTACTTC.

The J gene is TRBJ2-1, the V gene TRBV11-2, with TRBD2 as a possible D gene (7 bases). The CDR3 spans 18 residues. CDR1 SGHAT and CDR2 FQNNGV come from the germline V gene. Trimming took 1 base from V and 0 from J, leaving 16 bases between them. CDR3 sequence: CASSLVGGLRGSYNEQFF. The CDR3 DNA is TGTGCCAGCAGCTTAGTCGGGGGGCTTCGAGGCTCCTACAATGAGCAGTTCTTC.

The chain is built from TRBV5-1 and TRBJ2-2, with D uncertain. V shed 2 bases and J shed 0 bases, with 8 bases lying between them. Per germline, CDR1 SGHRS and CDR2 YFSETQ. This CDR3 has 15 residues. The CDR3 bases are TGCGCCAGCAGCTTTACGCCGACGAACACCGGGGAGCTGTTTTTT. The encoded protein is CASSFTPTNTGELFF. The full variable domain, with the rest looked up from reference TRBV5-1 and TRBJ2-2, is KAGVTQTPRYLIKTRGQQVTLSCSPISGHRSVSWYQQTPGQGLQFLFEYFSETQRNKGNFPGRFSGRQFSNSRSEMNVSTLELGDSALYLCASSFTPTNTGELFFGEGSRLTVL.

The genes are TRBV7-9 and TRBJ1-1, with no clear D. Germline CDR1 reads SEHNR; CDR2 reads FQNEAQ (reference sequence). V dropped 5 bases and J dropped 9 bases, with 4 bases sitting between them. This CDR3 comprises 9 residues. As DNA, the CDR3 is TGTGCCAGCAGCCCTAAAGCTTTCTTT. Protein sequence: CASSPKAFF.

CDR3 sequence: CASSPGLAENTGELFF. The CDR3 region has the DNA TGTGCCAGCTCACCGGGACTAGCGGAAAACACCGGGGAGCTGTTTTTT. The chain uses TRBV2 and TRBJ2-2; 11 bases fit TRBD2. Germline CDR1 is SNHLY and CDR2 is FYNNEI. The length of the CDR3 is 16 residues. V lost 8 bases to trimming and J lost 2 bases; unmatched junction nucleotides: 7.

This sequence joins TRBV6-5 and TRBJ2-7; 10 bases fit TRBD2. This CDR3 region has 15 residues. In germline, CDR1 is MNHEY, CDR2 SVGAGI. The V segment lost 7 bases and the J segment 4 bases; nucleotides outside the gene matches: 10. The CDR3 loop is CASKRTGTSVYEQYF. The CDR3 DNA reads TGTGCCAGCAAAAGAACCGGGACTAGCGTGTACGAGCAGTACTTC.

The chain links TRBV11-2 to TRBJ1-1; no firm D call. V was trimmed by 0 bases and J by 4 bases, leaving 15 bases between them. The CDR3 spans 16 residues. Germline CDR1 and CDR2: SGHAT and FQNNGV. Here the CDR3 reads CASSLEGRGSSTEAFF. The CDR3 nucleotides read TGTGCCAGCAGCTTAGAAGGACGGGGTTCGAGCACTGAAGCTTTCTTT.

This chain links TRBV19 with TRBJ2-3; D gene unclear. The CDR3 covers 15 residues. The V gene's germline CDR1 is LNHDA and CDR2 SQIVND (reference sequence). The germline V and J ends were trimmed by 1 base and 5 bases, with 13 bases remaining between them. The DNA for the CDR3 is TGTGCCAGTAGTATAGGACTGGGATTAATAGATACGCAGTATTTT. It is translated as CASSIGLGLIDTQYF.

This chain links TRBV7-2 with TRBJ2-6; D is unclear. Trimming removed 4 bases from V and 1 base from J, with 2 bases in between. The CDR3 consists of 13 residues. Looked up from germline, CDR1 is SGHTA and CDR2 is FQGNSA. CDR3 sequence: CASSSSGANVLTF. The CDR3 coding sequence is TGTGCCAGCAGCTCTTCTGGGGCCAACGTCCTGACTTTC.

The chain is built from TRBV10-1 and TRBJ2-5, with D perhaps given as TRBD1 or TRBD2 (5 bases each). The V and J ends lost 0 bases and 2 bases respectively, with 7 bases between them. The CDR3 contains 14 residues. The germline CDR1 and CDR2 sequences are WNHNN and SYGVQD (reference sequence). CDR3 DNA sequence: TGCGCCAGCAGTGAGTCGGGACGGCAAGAGACCCAGTACTTC. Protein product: CASSESGRQETQYF.

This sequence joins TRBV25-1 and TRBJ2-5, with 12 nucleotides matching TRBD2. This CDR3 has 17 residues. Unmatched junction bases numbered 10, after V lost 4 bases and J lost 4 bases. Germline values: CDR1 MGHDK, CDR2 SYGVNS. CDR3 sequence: CASSAPSGRAIIETQYF. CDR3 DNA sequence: TGTGCCAGCAGTGCGCCTAGCGGGAGGGCCATTATAGAGACCCAGTACTTC.

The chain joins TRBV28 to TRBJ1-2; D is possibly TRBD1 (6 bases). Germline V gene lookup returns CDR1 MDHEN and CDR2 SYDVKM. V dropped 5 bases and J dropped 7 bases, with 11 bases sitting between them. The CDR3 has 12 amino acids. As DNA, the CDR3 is TGTGCCAGCAGTCCCAGGGGCGGTGGCTACACCTTC. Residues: CASSPRGGGYTF.

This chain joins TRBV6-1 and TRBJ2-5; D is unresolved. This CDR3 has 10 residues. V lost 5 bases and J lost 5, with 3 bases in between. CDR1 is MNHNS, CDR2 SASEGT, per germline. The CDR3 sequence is CASSTETQYF. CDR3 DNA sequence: TGTGCCAGCAGTACGGAGACCCAGTACTTC.

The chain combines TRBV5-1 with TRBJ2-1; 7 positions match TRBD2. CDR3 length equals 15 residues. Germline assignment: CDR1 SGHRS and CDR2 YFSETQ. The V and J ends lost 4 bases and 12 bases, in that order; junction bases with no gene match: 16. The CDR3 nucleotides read TGCGCCAGCAGCCCCCCGATGGGCGGGAGCAAAGGGCAGTTCTTC. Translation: CASSPPMGGSKGQFF.